This note documents a single T cell receptor (beta chain) sequence. Its cognate antigen is unknown. The entry originates in a study of cytotoxic CD8 clonotypes in ibrutinib-treated CLL. General study results and limits: Baseline levels of clonality went above those of age-matched healthy donors and moved with circulating CD8+ T-cell counts.

The germline gives CDR1 SGHTS, CDR2 YDEGEE. The germline V and J ends were trimmed by 3 bases and 4 bases, with 8 bases remaining between them. The CDR3 extends over 12 amino acids. Produced via immunoSEQ multiplex PCR; TCRdb's table is partial and in-frame only. The sample has approximately 53,000 clones; around 78% are singletons. TCR beta libraries used approximately 1.9 micrograms of genomic DNA from cryopreserved PBMCs. This TCR was recovered from a human donor with chronic lymphocytic leukemia. The source was PBMCs, collected after 24 months of ibrutinib treatment. This sequence joins TRBV5-8 and TRBJ2-7; tentatively, D is TRBD1 (5 bases). The DNA for the CDR3 is TGTGCCAGCAGCTCTCGACAGTACGAGCAGTACTTC. Its protein product is CASSSRQYEQYF.